This is a list of T cell receptor beta chains from one sample in a study of blood T cell repertoires in COVID-19. Sequencing used immunoSEQ multiplex PCR; TCRdb keeps in-frame clones, though not all of them. The data hold about 200,000 clones, with over 75% observed a single time. Sequencing was done on a sample of peripheral blood. These receptor sequences come from a person between 65 and 79 years old with COVID-19, enrolled during active disease. CDR3s include the opening cysteine and the closing phenylalanine or tryptophan. Fields, in order: V gene, clone size, J gene, D gene, CDR3 protein, CDR3 DNA. D genes are given only for firm matches. Some rows mark clone size as missing; the rest say once, few, many or name a class of expanded clone.

v_gene: TRBV6-5; abundance: NA; j_gene: TRBJ1-3; d_gene: TRBD1; CDR3aa: CASSYSDRGNTIYF; CDR3nt: TGTGCCAGCAGTTACTCGGACAGGGGAAACACCATATATTTT
v_gene: TRBV4-3; abundance: NA; j_gene: TRBJ1-4; d_gene: NA; CDR3aa: CASSQSGDDEKLFF; CDR3nt: TGCGCCAGCAGCCAATCGGGGGACGATGAAAAACTGTTTTTT
v_gene: TRBV12-3/TRBV12-4; abundance: NA; j_gene: TRBJ1-5; d_gene: NA; CDR3aa: CASSFQANQPQHF; CDR3nt: TGTGCCAGCAGTTTTCAGGCCAATCAGCCCCAGCATTTT
v_gene: TRBV9; abundance: NA; j_gene: TRBJ1-1; d_gene: NA; CDR3aa: CASSPESGRMNTEAFF; CDR3nt: TGTGCCAGCAGCCCAGAAAGCGGCCGCATGAACACTGAAGCTTTCTTT
v_gene: TRBV28; abundance: NA; j_gene: TRBJ1-4; d_gene: TRBD1; CDR3aa: CASRNRDSREKLFF; CDR3nt: TGTGCCAGCAGAAACCGGGACAGTAGGGAAAAACTGTTTTTT
v_gene: TRBV6-5; abundance: NA; j_gene: TRBJ1-5; d_gene: NA; CDR3aa: CASNTQGQRNQPQHF; CDR3nt: TGTGCCAGCAATACGCAGGGTCAGCGCAATCAGCCCCAGCATTTT
v_gene: TRBV27; abundance: NA; j_gene: TRBJ2-1; d_gene: TRBD2; CDR3aa: CASSQGLAGVLPYNEQFF; CDR3nt: TGTGCCAGCAGTCAAGGACTAGCGGGAGTCCTACCCTACAATGAGCAGTTCTTC
v_gene: TRBV6-2/TRBV6-3; abundance: NA; j_gene: TRBJ2-7; d_gene: TRBD1; CDR3aa: CASSYIQMTGVDEQYF; CDR3nt: TGTGCCAGCAGTTACATCCAGATGACAGGGGTGGACGAGCAGTACTTC
v_gene: TRBV29-1; abundance: NA; j_gene: TRBJ1-2; d_gene: NA; CDR3aa: CSVDSGNEVSGYTF; CDR3nt: TGCAGCGTTGATTCCGGGAATGAGGTCTCTGGCTACACCTTC
v_gene: TRBV14; abundance: NA; j_gene: TRBJ1-6; d_gene: NA; CDR3aa: CASSQEGEAGWSPLHF; CDR3nt: TGTGCCAGCAGCCAAGAAGGAGAGGCAGGGTGGTCACCCCTCCACTTT
v_gene: TRBV28; abundance: many; j_gene: TRBJ2-7; d_gene: TRBD1; CDR3aa: CASRADRASSYEQYF; CDR3nt: TGTGCCAGCAGAGCAGACAGGGCCTCCTCCTACGAGCAGTACTTC
v_gene: TRBV19; abundance: NA; j_gene: TRBJ1-4; d_gene: TRBD1; CDR3aa: CASSIDRGSIEKLFF; CDR3nt: TGTGCCAGTAGTATAGACAGGGGGTCGATTGAAAAACTGTTTTTT
v_gene: TRBV29-1; abundance: NA; j_gene: TRBJ2-7; d_gene: TRBD2; CDR3aa: CSVERGLGAEQYF; CDR3nt: TGCAGCGTTGAACGTGGACTAGGTGCAGAGCAGTACTTC
v_gene: TRBV27; abundance: NA; j_gene: TRBJ1-4; d_gene: TRBD1; CDR3aa: CALGTAISTTNEKLFF; CDR3nt: TGTGCCCTGGGGACAGCAATTTCCACAACTAATGAAAAACTGTTTTTT
v_gene: TRBV5-4; abundance: NA; j_gene: TRBJ2-5; d_gene: TRBD2; CDR3aa: CASSLGLAGQETQYF; CDR3nt: TGTGCCAGCAGCTTGGGACTAGCGGGGCAAGAGACCCAGTACTTC
v_gene: TRBV6-4; abundance: NA; j_gene: TRBJ1-6; d_gene: TRBD1; CDR3aa: CASSDLAGGNSPLHF; CDR3nt: TGTGCCAGCAGTGATCTCGCAGGGGGAAATTCACCCCTCCACTTT
v_gene: TRBV6-5; abundance: NA; j_gene: TRBJ1-6; d_gene: NA; CDR3aa: CASSYVGGSPLHF; CDR3nt: TGTGCCAGCAGTTACGTCGGGGGATCACCCCTCCACTTT
v_gene: TRBV2; abundance: NA; j_gene: TRBJ2-2; d_gene: TRBD2; CDR3aa: CASSHERGTGELFF; CDR3nt: TGTGCCAGCAGCCACGAGCGGGGGACCGGGGAGCTGTTTTTT
v_gene: TRBV27; abundance: NA; j_gene: TRBJ1-1; d_gene: NA; CDR3aa: CASSFGPRMNTEAFF; CDR3nt: TGTGCCAGCAGTTTTGGGCCCCGCATGAACACTGAAGCTTTCTTT
v_gene: TRBV4-3; abundance: NA; j_gene: TRBJ2-3; d_gene: TRBD2; CDR3aa: CASSQEILAGGTDTQYF; CDR3nt: TGCGCCAGCAGCCAAGAAATCCTAGCGGGAGGAACAGATACGCAGTATTTT
v_gene: TRBV19; abundance: NA; j_gene: TRBJ2-1; d_gene: NA; CDR3aa: CASTPGTFNEQFF; CDR3nt: TGTGCCAGTACACCCGGGACTTTCAATGAGCAGTTCTTC
v_gene: TRBV24-1; abundance: NA; j_gene: TRBJ2-5; d_gene: NA; CDR3aa: CATSDPTGNAQETQYF; CDR3nt: TGTGCCACCAGTGACCCAACAGGGAACGCCCAAGAGACCCAGTACTTC
v_gene: TRBV4-3; abundance: NA; j_gene: TRBJ1-1; d_gene: TRBD1; CDR3aa: CASSQDLGGRVTEAFF; CDR3nt: TGCGCCAGCAGCCAAGATCTAGGGGGCAGGGTGACTGAAGCTTTCTTT
v_gene: TRBV6-1; abundance: NA; j_gene: TRBJ1-1; d_gene: TRBD1; CDR3aa: CASSERQGRTEAFF; CDR3nt: TGTGCCAGCAGTGAAAGACAGGGGCGGACTGAAGCTTTCTTT
v_gene: TRBV5-6; abundance: NA; j_gene: TRBJ1-5; d_gene: TRBD1; CDR3aa: CASSLGGQGYQPQHF; CDR3nt: TGTGCCAGCAGCTTGGGGGGACAGGGGTATCAGCCCCAGCATTTT